The TCR beta chain under discussion was sequenced for a study of T-cell memory formation after mild COVID-19. The germline V gene encodes CDR1 LGHNA and CDR2 YSLEER. The CDR3 runs 13 residues. Trimming took 8 bases from V and 2 from J, leaving 12 bases between them. Points from the study as a whole: Contracting clones localized mainly to CM and EM when CD4+ and mainly to EMRA when CD8+.

MiXCR, run by TCRdb on the 5' RACE reads, gives a single entry per CDR3 protein. The sample includes under 300,000 distinct CDR3 sequences, about a sixth of them seen just once. This clonotype was recorded a few times. Its specificity is not known. The receptor was derived from a young man who had mild COVID-19 (a few samples of this study predate the infection). Cell type and time point are not known. The sample was PBMCs or a T cell subset sorted from them (not recorded which). V is TRBV4-3 and J is TRBJ1-1, with D perhaps TRBD1 (6 bases). CDR3 residues: CASRRTVNTEAFF. The CDR3 DNA is TGCGCCAGCCGGCGGACAGTAAACACTGAAGCTTTCTTT.